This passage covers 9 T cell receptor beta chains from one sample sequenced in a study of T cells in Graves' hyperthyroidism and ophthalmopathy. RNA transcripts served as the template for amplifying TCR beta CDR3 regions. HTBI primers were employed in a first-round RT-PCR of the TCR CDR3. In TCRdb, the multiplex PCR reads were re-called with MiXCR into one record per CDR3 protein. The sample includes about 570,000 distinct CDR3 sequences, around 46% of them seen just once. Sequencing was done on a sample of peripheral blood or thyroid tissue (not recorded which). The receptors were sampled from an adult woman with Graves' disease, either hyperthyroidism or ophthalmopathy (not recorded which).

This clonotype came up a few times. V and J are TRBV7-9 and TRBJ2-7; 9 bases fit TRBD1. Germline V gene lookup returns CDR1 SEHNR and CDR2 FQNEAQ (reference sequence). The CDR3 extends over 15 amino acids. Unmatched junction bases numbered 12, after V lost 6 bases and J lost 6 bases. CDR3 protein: CASSAFGQGRSEQYF. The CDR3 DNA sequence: TGTGCCAGCAGTGCTTTTGGACAGGGGCGCTCCGAGCAGTACTTC.

The CDR3 nucleotides read TGTGCCAGCAGCTTAGAGGGGGGAAGACTGAACACTGAAGCTTTCTTT. Translated, it gives CASSLEGGRLNTEAFF. The chain is built from TRBV7-2 and TRBJ1-1, with D possibly TRBD1 on 6 matching bases. Germline CDR1 SGHTA, CDR2 FQGNSA. The CDR3 totals 16 residues. Between the trimmed V and J ends, which lost 1 base and 0 bases, there was a span of 12 bases.

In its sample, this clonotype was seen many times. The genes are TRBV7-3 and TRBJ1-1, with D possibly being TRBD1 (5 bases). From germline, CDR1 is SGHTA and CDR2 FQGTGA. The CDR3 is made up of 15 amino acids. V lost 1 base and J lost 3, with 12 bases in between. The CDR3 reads CASSLRQGTDTEAFF. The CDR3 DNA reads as TGTGCCAGCAGCTTAAGGCAGGGTACGGACACTGAAGCTTTCTTT.

The CDR3 DNA sequence: TGTGCCAGTAGTACCAACAGGGAGGTGTGGCAGCCCCAGCATTTT. As protein: CASSTNREVWQPQHF. The V and J genes are TRBV19 and TRBJ1-5; D is perhaps TRBD1 (6 bases). Germline CDR1 and CDR2: LNHDA and SQIVND (reference sequence). V was shortened by 4 bases and J by 7 bases, with 17 bases between the two germline ends. CDR3 length: 15 residues.

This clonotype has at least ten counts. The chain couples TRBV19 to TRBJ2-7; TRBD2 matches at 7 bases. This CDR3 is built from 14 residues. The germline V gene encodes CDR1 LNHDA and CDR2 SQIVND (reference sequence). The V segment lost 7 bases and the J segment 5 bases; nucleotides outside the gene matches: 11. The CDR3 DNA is TGTGCCAGTACCGGTGCGGGGGTTCCCCACGAGCAGTACTTC. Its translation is CASTGAGVPHEQYF.

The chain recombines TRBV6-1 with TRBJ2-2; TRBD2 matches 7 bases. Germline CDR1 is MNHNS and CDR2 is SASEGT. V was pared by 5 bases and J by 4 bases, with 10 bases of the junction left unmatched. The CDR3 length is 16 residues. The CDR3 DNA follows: TGTGCCAGCAGTAGCATGCGGGGGTTTAGCACCGGGGAGCTGTTTTTT. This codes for CASSSMRGFSTGELFF.

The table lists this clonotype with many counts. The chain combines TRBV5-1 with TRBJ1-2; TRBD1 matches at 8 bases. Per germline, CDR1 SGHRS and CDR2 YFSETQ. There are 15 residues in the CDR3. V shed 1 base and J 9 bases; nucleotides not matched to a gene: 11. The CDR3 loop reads CASSLNRQGRSRYTF. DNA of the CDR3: TGCGCCAGCAGCTTGAACCGACAGGGGAGGTCTCGCTACACCTTC.

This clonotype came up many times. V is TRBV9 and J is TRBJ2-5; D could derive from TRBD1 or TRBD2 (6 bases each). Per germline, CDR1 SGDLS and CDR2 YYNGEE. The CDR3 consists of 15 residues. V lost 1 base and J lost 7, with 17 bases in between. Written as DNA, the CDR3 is TGTGCCAGCAGCGTATCCGGGACCCCGGGGGCGACCCAGTACTTC. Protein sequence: CASSVSGTPGATQYF.

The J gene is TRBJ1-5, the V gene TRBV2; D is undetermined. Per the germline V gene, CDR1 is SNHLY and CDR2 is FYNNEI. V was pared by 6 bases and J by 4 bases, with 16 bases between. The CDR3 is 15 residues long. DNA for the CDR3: TGTGCCAGCAGAGGTGGCGTACACATTAATCAGCCCCAGCATTTT. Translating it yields CASRGGVHINQPQHF.